A single sample is the source of the 9 T cell receptor beta chains below, sequenced in a study of T cell responses to AZD1222 COVID-19 vaccine. Profiled with immunoSEQ multiplex PCR; TCRdb holds only in-frame clones, not every one. The repertoire holds around 160,000 clones, with 88% as singletons. The sample consisted of peripheral blood, taken on day 0 of AZD1222 vaccination. The receptors derive from an adult in good health.

The gene calls are TRBV19 and TRBJ2-7; a weak D match, TRBD1 (5 bases). V was trimmed by 6 bases and J by 5 bases, leaving 14 bases between them. Germline V gene lookup returns CDR1 LNHDA and CDR2 SQIVND (reference sequence). The CDR3 extends over 13 amino acids. CDR3 in amino acids: CASSGQGIDEQYF. The DNA for the CDR3 is TGTGCCAGTAGCGGACAAGGGATAGACGAGCAGTACTTC.

The genes are TRBV3-1 (or the pseudogene TRBV3-2) and TRBJ1-2; D is undetermined. This CDR3 comprises 13 residues. The V end lost 3 bases, the J end lost 0 bases, and 5 bases lay between the germline ends. CDR1 is LGHDT, CDR2 YNNKEL, per germline (reference sequence). For the CDR3, the DNA is TGTGCCAGCAGCCAGACGGCTAACTATGGCTACACCTTC. Translation: CASSQTANYGYTF.

There are a few counts of this clone. V usage is TRBV11-2 and J usage is TRBJ2-3; D may be TRBD1 or TRBD2 (6 bases each). CDR3 length: 17 amino acids. V was shortened by 2 bases and J by 0 bases, with 15 bases between the two germline ends. Germline assignment: CDR1 SGHAT and CDR2 FQNNGV. The CDR3 is CASSLLGRGRSTDTQYF. CDR3 coding DNA: TGTGCCAGCAGCTTATTAGGCCGGGGGCGAAGCACAGATACGCAGTATTTT. Using reference TRBV11-2 and TRBJ2-3 for the parts outside the CDR3, the full variable domain is EAGVAQSPRYKIIEKRQSVAFWCNPISGHATLYWYQQILGQGPKLLIQFQNNGVVDDSQLPKDRFSAERLKGVDSTLKIQPAKLEDSAVYLCASSLLGRGRSTDTQYFGPGTRLTVL.

V gene TRBV6-5 combines with J gene TRBJ1-1; weak D call: TRBD1 (5 bases). The CDR3 length is 13 residues. Per germline, CDR1 MNHEY and CDR2 SVGAGI. The V end lost 0 bases, the J end lost 8 bases, and 10 bases lay between the germline ends. The CDR3 DNA reads TGTGCCAGCAGTTACTCTGGCAGGGCGGAAGCTTTCTTT. This encodes CASSYSGRAEAFF.

V is TRBV6-2 or TRBV6-3 and J is TRBJ1-2, with 9 bases lining up with TRBD1. The CDR3 spans 15 residues. V was pared by 4 bases and J by 6 bases, with 9 bases of the junction left unmatched. Germline V gene data show CDR1 as MNHEY and CDR2 as SVGEGT. DNA of the CDR3: TGTGCCAGCAGTTTCTGGACAGGGGCAGGGGATGGCTACACCTTC. Translated, it gives CASSFWTGAGDGYTF.

Of note for this clone: The sample carries other DNA sequences with the same CDR3. The chain recombines TRBV2 with TRBJ1-5; 8 nucleotides agree with TRBD1. V lost 4 bases and J lost 4; bases outside the gene matches: 6. This CDR3 is built from 15 residues. Germline V gene sequence: CDR1 SNHLY, CDR2 FYNNEI. Here the CDR3 reads CASSGGQVLNQPQHF. The DNA of the CDR3 is TGTGCCAGCAGTGGGGGACAGGTCCTAAATCAGCCCCAGCATTTT.

This clone was recorded only once. V is TRBV18 and J is TRBJ1-6; TRBD1 might be the D (6 bases). Germline V CDR1 and CDR2: KGHSH, LQKENI. V was trimmed by 3 bases and J by 12 bases, leaving 12 bases between them. This CDR3 region has 13 residues. CDR3 in DNA: TGTGCCAGCTCACCCCCGGGGGGCGGACCCCTCCACTTT. This sequence encodes CASSPPGGGPLHF.

The chain carries TRBV6-2 or TRBV6-3 and TRBJ1-2; 8 bases fit TRBD1. The CDR3 loop spans 14 amino acids. V lost 3 bases, J lost 3 bases, and 3 bases stayed unmatched. Germline values: CDR1 MNHEY, CDR2 SVGEGT. This chain's CDR3 is CASSYLTGDYGYTF. Written as DNA, the CDR3 is TGTGCCAGCAGTTATCTGACAGGGGACTATGGCTACACCTTC.

The rearrangement links TRBV9 to TRBJ2-5, with D perhaps being TRBD1 or TRBD2 (6 bases each). The CDR3 length is 17 residues. Germline V gene sequence: CDR1 SGDLS, CDR2 YYNGEE. Trimming pared 3 bases from V and 4 bases from J, leaving 22 bases between. The CDR3 reads CASSEGGAAGLGETQYF. CDR3 nucleotides: TGTGCCAGCAGCGAGGGGGGCGCGGCAGGTTTGGGAGAGACCCAGTACTTC. Full variable domain (outside the CDR3, taken from reference TRBV9 and TRBJ2-5): DSGVTQTPKHLITATGQRVTLRCSPRSGDLSVYWYQQSLDQGLQFLIQYYNGEERAKGNILERFSAQQFPDLHSELNLSSLELGDSALYFCASSEGGAAGLGETQYFGPGTRLLVL.